Sequencing of this T cell receptor (beta chain) was carried out in a study of shared clonotypes between healthy human individuals. Across the whole study: Used for every donor were three CD4 naive, three CD4 memory, two CD8 naive and one CD8 memory plate.

The repertoire was sequenced with immunoSEQ multiplex PCR; TCRdb's copy has only in-frame clones and lacks some. This sample has under 2,500,000 clones; about 94% occur once, and the top ten carry roughly 0.13%. CDR3 size: 14 residues. V shed 7 bases and J 2 bases; nucleotides not matched to a gene: 5. From germline, CDR1 is MNHNY and CDR2 SVGAGI (reference sequence). Donors included only healthy HIV-negative adults lacking recent acute infections or vaccinations. All donors were Caucasian adults living in Nashville, Tennessee. This TCR derives from a young man in good health. Sequencing was performed on naive CD4+ T cells sorted from blood. Subset noted: CD45RA+ positively selected. V is TRBV6-6 and J is TRBJ2-7; TRBD1 aligns across 10 bases. The CDR3 DNA sequence: TGTGCCAGCAAAAGGGACAGGGGACCCTACGAGCAGTACTTC. It specifies CASKRDRGPYEQYF.